This T cell receptor (beta chain) derives from a study of B cell selection in AIRE deficiency. With respect to this clone: The antigen remains undetermined.

Regulatory T cells were sorted as CD4+CD25hiCD127low/negative cells. CDR1 is MDHEN and CDR2 is SYDVKM in the germline V gene. Trimming left V 5 bases short and J 1 base short, with 14 bases between. There are 15 residues in the CDR3. Notes on the study in general: About 30.6% of healthy-shared Treg sequences were found among patient Tconv cells.

Some clones are missing from TCRdb's copy, which holds only in-frame ones; the method was immunoSEQ multiplex PCR. The top ten hold roughly 0.8% of the sample, which has about 18,000 clones, 90% to 95% seen once. The sample consisted of CD4+CD25+ Tregs sorted from PBMCs. The rearrangement links TRBV28 to TRBJ1-1, with D possibly TRBD1 on 5 matching bases. The TCR sequence derives from a human donor in good health. The CDR3 sequence is CASSAPGSANTEAFF. In DNA form, the CDR3 reads TGTGCCAGCAGTGCCCCAGGGTCTGCGAACACTGAAGCTTTCTTT.